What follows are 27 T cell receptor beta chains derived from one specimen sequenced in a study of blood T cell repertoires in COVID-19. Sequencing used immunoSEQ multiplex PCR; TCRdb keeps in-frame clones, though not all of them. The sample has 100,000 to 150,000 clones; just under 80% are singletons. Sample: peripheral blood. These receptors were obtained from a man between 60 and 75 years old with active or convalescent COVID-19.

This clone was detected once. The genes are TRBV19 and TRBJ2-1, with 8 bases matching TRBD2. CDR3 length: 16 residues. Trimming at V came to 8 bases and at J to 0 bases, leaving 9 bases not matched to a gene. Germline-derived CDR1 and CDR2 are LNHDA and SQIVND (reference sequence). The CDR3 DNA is TGTGCCAGTGGCCCTAGCGGGCCTAGCTCCTACAATGAGCAGTTCTTC. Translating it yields CASGPSGPSSYNEQFF. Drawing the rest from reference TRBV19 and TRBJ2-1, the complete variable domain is DGGITQSPKYLFRKEGQNVTLSCEQNLNHDAMYWYRQDPGQGLRLIYYSQIVNDFQKGDIAEGYSVSREKKESFPLTVTSAQKNPTAFYLCASGPSGPSSYNEQFFGPGTRLTVL.

CDR3 sequence (DNA): TGTGCCGTCGGACAGCATAGCAATCAGCCCCAGCATTTT. It translates to CAVGQHSNQPQHF. The chain is built from TRBV7-2 and TRBJ1-5; D is perhaps TRBD1 (6 bases). Germline lookup yields CDR1 SGHTA and CDR2 FQGNSA. This CDR3 contains 13 residues. V was pared by 11 bases and J by 0 bases, with 11 bases between.

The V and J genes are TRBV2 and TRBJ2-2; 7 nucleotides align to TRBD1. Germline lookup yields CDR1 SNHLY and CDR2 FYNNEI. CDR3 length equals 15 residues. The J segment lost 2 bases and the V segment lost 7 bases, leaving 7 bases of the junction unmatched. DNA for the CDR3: TGTGCCAGCACCGCGGAAGGGGGCAACACCGGGGAGCTGTTTTTT. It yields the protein CASTAEGGNTGELFF.

The CDR3 coding sequence is TGTGCCAGCAGCTATGCAGGGGGCTTCGGCGAGCAGTACTTC. This sequence encodes CASSYAGGFGEQYF. The J gene is TRBJ2-7, the V gene TRBV3-1 (or the pseudogene TRBV3-2); 8 nucleotides agree with TRBD1. Per germline, CDR1 LGHDT and CDR2 YNNKEL (reference sequence). CDR3 length equals 14 residues. Losses at the gene ends were 5 bases for V and 6 bases for J; bases not matched to a gene: 9.

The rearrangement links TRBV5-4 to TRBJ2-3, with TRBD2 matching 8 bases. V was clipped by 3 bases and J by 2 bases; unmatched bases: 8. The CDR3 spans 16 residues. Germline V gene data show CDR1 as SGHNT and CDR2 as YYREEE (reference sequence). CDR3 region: CASSSGTSGSTDTQYF. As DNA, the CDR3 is TGTGCCAGCAGCTCAGGCACTAGCGGTTCCACAGATACGCAGTATTTT.

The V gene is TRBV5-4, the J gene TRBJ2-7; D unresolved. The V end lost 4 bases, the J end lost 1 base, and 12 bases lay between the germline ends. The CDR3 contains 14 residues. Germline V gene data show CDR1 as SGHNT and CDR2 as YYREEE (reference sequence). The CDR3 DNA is TGTGCCAGCAGCCTCCCAGACATTTCCTACGAGCAGTACTTC. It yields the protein CASSLPDISYEQYF.

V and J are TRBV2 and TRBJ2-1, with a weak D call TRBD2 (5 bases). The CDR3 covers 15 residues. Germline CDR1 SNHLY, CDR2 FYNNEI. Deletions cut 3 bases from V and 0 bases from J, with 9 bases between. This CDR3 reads CASSESGSSYNEQFF. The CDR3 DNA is TGTGCCAGCAGTGAGTCGGGGAGCTCCTACAATGAGCAGTTCTTC.

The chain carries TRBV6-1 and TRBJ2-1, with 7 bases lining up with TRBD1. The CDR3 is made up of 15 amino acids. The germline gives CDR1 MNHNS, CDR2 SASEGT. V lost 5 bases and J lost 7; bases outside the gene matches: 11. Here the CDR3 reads CASSPGTDHENEQFF. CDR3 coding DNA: TGTGCCAGCAGTCCCGGGACAGACCACGAAAATGAGCAGTTCTTC.

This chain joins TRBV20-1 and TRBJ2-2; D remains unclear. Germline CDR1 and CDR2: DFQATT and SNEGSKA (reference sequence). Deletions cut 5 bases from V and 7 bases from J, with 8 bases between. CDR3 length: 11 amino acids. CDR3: CSAQAYGELFF. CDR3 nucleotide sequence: TGCAGTGCTCAAGCCTACGGGGAGCTGTTTTTT.

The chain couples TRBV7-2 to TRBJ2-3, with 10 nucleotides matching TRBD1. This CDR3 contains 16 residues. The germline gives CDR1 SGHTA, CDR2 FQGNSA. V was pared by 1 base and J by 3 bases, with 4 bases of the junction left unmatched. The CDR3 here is CASSLGQGAVTDTQYF. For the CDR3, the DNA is TGTGCCAGCAGCTTAGGACAGGGGGCTGTTACAGATACGCAGTATTTT.

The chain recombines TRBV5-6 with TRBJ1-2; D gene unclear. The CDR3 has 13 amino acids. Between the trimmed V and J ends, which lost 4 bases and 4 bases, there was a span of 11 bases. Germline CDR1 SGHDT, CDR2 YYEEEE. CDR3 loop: CASSPGLFYGYTF. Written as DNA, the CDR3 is TGTGCCAGCAGCCCCGGACTGTTCTATGGCTACACCTTC.

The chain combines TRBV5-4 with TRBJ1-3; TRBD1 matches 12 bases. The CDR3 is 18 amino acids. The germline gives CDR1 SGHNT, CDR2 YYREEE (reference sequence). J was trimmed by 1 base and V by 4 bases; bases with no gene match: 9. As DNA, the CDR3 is TGTGCCAGCAGCCGACGATGGGGACAGGGGGCGTCTGGAAACACCATATATTTT. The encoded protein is CASSRRWGQGASGNTIYF. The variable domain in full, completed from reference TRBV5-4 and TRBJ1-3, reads ETGVTQSPTHLIKTRGQQVTLRCSSQSGHNTVSWYQQALGQGPQFIFQYYREEENGRGNFPPRFSGLQFPNYSSELNVNALELDDSALYLCASSRRWGQGASGNTIYFGEGSWLTVV.

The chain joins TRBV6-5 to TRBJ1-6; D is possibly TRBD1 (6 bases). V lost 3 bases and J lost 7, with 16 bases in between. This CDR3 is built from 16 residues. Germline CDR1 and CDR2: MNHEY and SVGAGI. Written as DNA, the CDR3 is TGTGCCAGCAGTTATTGGTCGGGGGGGGCGAATTCACCCCTCCACTTT. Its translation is CASSYWSGGANSPLHF.

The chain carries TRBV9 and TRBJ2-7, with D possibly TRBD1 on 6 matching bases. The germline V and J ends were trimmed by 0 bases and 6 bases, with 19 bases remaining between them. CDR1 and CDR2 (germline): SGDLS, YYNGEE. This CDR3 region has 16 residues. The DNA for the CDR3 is TGTGCCAGCAGCGTAGGTGCGCGGGTGGGACATCTCGAGCAGTACTTC. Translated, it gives CASSVGARVGHLEQYF.

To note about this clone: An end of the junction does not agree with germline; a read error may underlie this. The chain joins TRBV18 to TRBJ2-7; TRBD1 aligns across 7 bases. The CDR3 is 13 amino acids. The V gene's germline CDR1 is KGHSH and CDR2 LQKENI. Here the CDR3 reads CASSPDPRTGPTF. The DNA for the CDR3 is TGTGCCAGCTCACCCGATCCCCGGACAGGCCCGACGTTC.

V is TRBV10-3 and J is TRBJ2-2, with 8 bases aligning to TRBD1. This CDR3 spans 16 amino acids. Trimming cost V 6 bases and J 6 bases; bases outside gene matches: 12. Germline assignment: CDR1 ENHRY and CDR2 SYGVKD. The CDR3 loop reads CAIRGPSGTGSGELFF. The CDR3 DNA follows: TGTGCCATCAGGGGGCCTTCGGGGACAGGATCCGGGGAGCTGTTTTTT.

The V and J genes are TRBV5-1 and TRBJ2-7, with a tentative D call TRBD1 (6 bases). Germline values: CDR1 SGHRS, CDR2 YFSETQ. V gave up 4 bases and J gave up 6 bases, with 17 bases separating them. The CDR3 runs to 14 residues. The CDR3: CASSPTTGRGEQYF. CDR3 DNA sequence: TGCGCCAGCAGCCCGACGACAGGAAGGGGCGAGCAGTACTTC.

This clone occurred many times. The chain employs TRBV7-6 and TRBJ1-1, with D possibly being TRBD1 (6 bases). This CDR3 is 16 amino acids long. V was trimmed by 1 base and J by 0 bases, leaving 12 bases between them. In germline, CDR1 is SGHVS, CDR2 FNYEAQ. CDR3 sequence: CASSLGTENLNTEAFF. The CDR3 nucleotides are TGTGCCAGCAGCTTAGGGACAGAGAATCTGAACACTGAAGCTTTCTTT.

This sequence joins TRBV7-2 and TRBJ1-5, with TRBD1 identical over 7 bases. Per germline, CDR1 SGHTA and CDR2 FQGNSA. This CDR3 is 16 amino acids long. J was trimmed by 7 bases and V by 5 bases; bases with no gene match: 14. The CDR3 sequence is CASSISGPQGGQPQHF. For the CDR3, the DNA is TGTGCCAGCAGCATCAGCGGACCCCAGGGGGGACAGCCCCAGCATTTT.

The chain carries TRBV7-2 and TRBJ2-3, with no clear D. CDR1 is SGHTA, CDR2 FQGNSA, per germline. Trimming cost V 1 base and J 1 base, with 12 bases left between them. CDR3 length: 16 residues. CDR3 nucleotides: TGTGCCAGCAGCTTAGGTGGCCCCCCCGGCACAGATACGCAGTATTTT. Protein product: CASSLGGPPGTDTQYF.

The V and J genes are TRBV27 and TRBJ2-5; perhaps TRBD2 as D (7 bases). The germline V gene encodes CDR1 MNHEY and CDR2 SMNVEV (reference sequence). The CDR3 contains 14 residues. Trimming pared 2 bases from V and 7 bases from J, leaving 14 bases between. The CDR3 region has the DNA TGTGCCAGCAGTTTACGGACAGCGGGGTGGACCCAGTACTTC. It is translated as CASSLRTAGWTQYF.

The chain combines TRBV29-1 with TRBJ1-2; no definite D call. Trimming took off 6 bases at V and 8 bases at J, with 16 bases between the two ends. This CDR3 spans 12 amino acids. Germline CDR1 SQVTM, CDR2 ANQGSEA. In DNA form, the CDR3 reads TGCAGCGTGGCAACGACGGTGGAGGGCTACACCTTC. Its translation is CSVATTVEGYTF.

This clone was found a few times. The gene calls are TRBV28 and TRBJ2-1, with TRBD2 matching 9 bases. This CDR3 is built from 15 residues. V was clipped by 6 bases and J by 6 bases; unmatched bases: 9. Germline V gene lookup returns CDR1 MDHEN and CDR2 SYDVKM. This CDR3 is CASSLQREDLNEQFF. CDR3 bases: TGTGCCAGCAGCTTACAGCGGGAGGATCTCAATGAGCAGTTCTTC.

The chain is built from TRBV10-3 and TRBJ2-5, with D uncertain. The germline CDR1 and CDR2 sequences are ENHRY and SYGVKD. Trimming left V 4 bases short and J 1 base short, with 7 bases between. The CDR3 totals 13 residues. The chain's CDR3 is CAISANSQETQYF. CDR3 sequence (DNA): TGTGCCATCAGTGCTAACAGCCAAGAGACCCAGTACTTC.

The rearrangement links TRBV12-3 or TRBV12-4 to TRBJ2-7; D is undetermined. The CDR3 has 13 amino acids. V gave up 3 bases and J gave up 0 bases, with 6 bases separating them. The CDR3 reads CASSFQYSYEQYF. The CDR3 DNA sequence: TGTGCCAGCAGTTTCCAGTACTCCTACGAGCAGTACTTC.

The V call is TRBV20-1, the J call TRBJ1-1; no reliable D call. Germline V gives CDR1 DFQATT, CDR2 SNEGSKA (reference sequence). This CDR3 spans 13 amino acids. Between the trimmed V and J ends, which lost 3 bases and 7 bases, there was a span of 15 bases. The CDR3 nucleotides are TGCAGTGCTAGTAAGCCGGGTCCTCTTGAAGCTTTCTTT. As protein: CSASKPGPLEAFF.

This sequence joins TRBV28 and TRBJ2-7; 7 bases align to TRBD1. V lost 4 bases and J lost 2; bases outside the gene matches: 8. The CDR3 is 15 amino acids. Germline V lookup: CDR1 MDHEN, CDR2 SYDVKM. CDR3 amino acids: CASSSTSTGTYEQYF. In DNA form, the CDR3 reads TGTGCCAGCAGTTCCACTTCGACAGGGACCTACGAGCAGTACTTC.